The rows below give T cell receptor beta chains drawn from one sample of a study of blood T cell repertoires in COVID-19. The method was immunoSEQ multiplex PCR; TCRdb's version includes in-frame clones alone and lacks a portion of them. The data hold about 210,000 clones, with less than 85% observed a single time. Specimen: PBMCs or T cells enriched from blood (not recorded which). The receptors shown here come from a man aged 35-49 years who had recovered from COVID-19. CDR3s include the opening cysteine and the closing phenylalanine or tryptophan. The order of the fields is clone size, D gene, J gene, V gene, CDR3 protein, CDR3 DNA. A D gene is named only where the DNA matches it firmly. Clone size is shown for a subset of rows, as once, few, many or a class of expanded clone.

-	-	TRBJ2-7	TRBV28	CASSPNPGGVYEQYF	TGTGCCAGCAGCCCCAACCCCGGAGGGGTCTACGAGCAGTACTTC
-	TRBD1	TRBJ1-2	TRBV7-2	CASSLGQGNGYTF	TGTGCCAGCAGCTTAGGACAGGGTAACGGCTACACCTTC
-	-	TRBJ1-2	TRBV19	CASSIRGSYGYTF	TGTGCCAGTAGTATACGGGGTTCCTATGGCTACACCTTC
-	-	TRBJ2-1	TRBV29-1	CSVEDSGLTYNEQFF	TGCAGCGTTGAAGATTCGGGGTTAACCTACAATGAGCAGTTCTTC
-	TRBD2	TRBJ2-2	TRBV6-4	CASSASGTGELFF	TGTGCCAGCAGTGCTAGCGGGACCGGGGAGCTGTTTTTT
once	TRBD1	TRBJ1-1	TRBV13	CASSQTGTEAFF	TGTGCCAGCAGCCAGACAGGGACTGAAGCTTTCTTT
-	-	TRBJ1-1	TRBV7-9	CASSLASGEGGEAFF	TGTGCCAGCAGCTTAGCTTCCGGGGAGGGCGGTGAAGCTTTCTTT
-	-	TRBJ1-1	TRBV11-2	CASSSLYRDTLNTEAFF	TGTGCCAGCAGCTCGTTATACCGGGACACCCTCAACACTGAAGCTTTCTTT
-	TRBD1	TRBJ2-7	TRBV5-3	CARSRTGGYEQYF	TGTGCCAGAAGCCGTACAGGGGGGTACGAGCAGTACTTC
-	-	TRBJ2-7	TRBV28	CASSSLGNEQYF	TGTGCCAGCAGTTCGCTCGGGAACGAGCAGTACTTC
-	TRBD1	TRBJ1-3	TRBV7-2	CASSITGGAGNTIYF	TGTGCCAGCAGCATTACAGGGGGCGCGGGAAACACCATATATTTT
few	-	TRBJ1-3	TRBV6-5	CASAEPEGNTIYF	TGTGCCAGCGCGGAACCTGAGGGAAACACCATATATTTT
-	-	TRBJ2-7	TRBV27	CASSPYWAGYEQYF	TGTGCCAGCAGTCCTTACTGGGCGGGATACGAGCAGTACTTC
once	-	TRBJ2-7	TRBV15	CATSTDAAEQRGEQYF	TGTGCCACCAGCACCGACGCGGCCGAACAAAGGGGCGAGCAGTACTTC
-	-	TRBJ2-1	TRBV6-1	CASSELAEGPNEQFF	TGTGCCAGCAGTGAGCTGGCGGAGGGACCCAATGAGCAGTTCTTC
few	-	TRBJ1-5	TRBV27	CASRRGGEPQHF	TGTGCCAGCCGCCGGGGGGGCGAGCCCCAGCATTTT
-	-	TRBJ1-2	TRBV11-2	CASSSLRVDKNYGYTF	TGTGCCAGCAGCTCTCTCCGGGTAGATAAAAACTATGGCTACACCTTC
-	-	TRBJ2-5	TRBV7-9	CASSLVAGEETQYF	TGTGCCAGCAGCTTAGTCGCCGGAGAAGAGACCCAGTACTTC
-	-	TRBJ1-1	TRBV6-5	CASSRGGGRDTEAFF	TGTGCCAGCAGCCGCGGTGGGGGGAGGGACACTGAAGCTTTCTTT
-	-	TRBJ2-7	TRBV2	CASKLYGADEQYF	TGTGCCAGCAAGTTGTATGGGGCGGACGAGCAGTACTTC
once	TRBD1	TRBJ2-7	TRBV28	CASSLLGGLSYEQYF	TGTGCCAGCAGCCTATTAGGGGGCCTCTCCTACGAGCAGTACTTC
-	-	TRBJ2-7	TRBV7-9	CASSLVQGSEQYF	TGTGCCAGCAGCTTAGTGCAGGGGAGCGAGCAGTACTTC
few	TRBD1	TRBJ1-1	TRBV19	CASSITGAVTEAFF	TGTGCCAGTAGTATTACAGGGGCCGTTACTGAAGCTTTCTTT
-	-	TRBJ1-2	TRBV19	CASGSANYGYTF	TGTGCCAGTGGGAGCGCTAACTATGGCTACACCTTC
-	TRBD1	TRBJ2-3	TRBV5-1	CASSQGQPSTDTQYF	TGCGCCAGCAGCCAGGGACAGCCGTCCACAGATACGCAGTATTTT
-	-	TRBJ2-6	TRBV6-4	CASSPQGSGANVLTF	TGTGCCAGCAGTCCACAGGGCTCTGGGGCCAACGTCCTGACTTTC
-	-	TRBJ2-2	TRBV5-1	CASSLGIETIFTGELFF	TGCGCCAGCAGCTTGGGAATTGAGACTATTTTCACCGGGGAGCTGTTTTTT
-	TRBD1	TRBJ1-1	TRBV18	CASSPTTQGAEAFF	TGTGCCAGCTCACCGACTACTCAGGGGGCTGAAGCTTTCTTT
-	TRBD1	TRBJ2-7	TRBV24-1	CATSAGPTGGASYEQYF	TGTGCCACCAGTGCCGGACCGACAGGGGGCGCTTCCTACGAGCAGTACTTC
few	TRBD1	TRBJ1-3	TRBV30	CAWSQSGQASGNTIYF	TGTGCCTGGAGTCAGAGCGGACAGGCCTCTGGAAACACCATATATTTT
-	TRBD1	TRBJ2-1	TRBV14	CASSQSGTGGNNEQFF	TGTGCCAGCAGCCAATCCGGGACAGGGGGTAACAATGAGCAGTTCTTC
-	TRBD1	TRBJ2-4	TRBV5-5	CASGTGGSKNIQYF	TGTGCCAGCGGGACAGGGGGCTCCAAAAACATTCAGTACTTC
-	TRBD1	TRBJ2-7	TRBV10-2	CASSIPTGQQTSEQYF	TGCGCCAGCAGTATCCCTACGGGACAGCAAACCTCCGAGCAGTACTTC
-	-	TRBJ2-2	TRBV5-4	CASSLGQGGLTGELFF	TGTGCCAGCAGCTTGGGACAGGGAGGACTCACCGGGGAGCTGTTTTTT
-	-	TRBJ2-1	TRBV13	CASSSQATPNNEQFF	TGTGCCAGCAGCTCACAAGCGACGCCTAACAATGAGCAGTTCTTC
-	-	TRBJ1-4	TRBV13	CASSRSGAENEKLFF	TGTGCCAGCAGCCGCTCAGGGGCAGAGAATGAAAAACTGTTTTTT
-	-	TRBJ1-6	TRBV6-2/TRBV6-3	CASSYTESSYNSPLHF	TGTGCCAGCAGTTATACAGAGAGCTCCTATAATTCACCCCTCCACTTT
-	TRBD2	TRBJ2-2	TRBV11-3	CASSLEELAGETGELFF	TGTGCCAGCAGCTTAGAAGAACTAGCGGGAGAGACCGGGGAGCTGTTTTTT
-	-	TRBJ2-5	TRBV29-1	CSVDGGDFRETQYF	TGCAGCGTTGACGGCGGGGACTTCCGAGAGACCCAGTACTTC
-	TRBD1	TRBJ1-1	TRBV18	CASSPGQGAGTEAFF	TGTGCCAGCTCGCCGGGACAGGGGGCGGGCACTGAAGCTTTCTTT